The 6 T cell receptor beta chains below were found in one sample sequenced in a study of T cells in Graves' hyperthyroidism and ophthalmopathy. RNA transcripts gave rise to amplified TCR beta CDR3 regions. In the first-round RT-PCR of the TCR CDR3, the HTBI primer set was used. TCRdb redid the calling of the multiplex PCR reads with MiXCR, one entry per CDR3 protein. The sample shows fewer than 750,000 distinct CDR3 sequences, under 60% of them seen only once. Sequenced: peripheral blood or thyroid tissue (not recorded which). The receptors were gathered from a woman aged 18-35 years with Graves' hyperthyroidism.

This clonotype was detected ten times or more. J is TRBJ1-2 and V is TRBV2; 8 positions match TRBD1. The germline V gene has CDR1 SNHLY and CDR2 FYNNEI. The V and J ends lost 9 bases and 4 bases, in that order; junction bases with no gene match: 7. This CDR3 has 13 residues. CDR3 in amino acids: CASHDRGGYGYTF. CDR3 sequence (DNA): TGTGCCAGTCACGACAGGGGCGGCTATGGCTACACCTTC.

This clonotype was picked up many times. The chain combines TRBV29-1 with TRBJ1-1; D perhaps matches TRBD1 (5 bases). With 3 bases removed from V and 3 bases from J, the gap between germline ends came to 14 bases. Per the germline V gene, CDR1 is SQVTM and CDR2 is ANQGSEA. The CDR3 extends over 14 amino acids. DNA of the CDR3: TGCAGCGTTGATCAGGGCGAGGTTGACACTGAAGCTTTCTTT. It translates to CSVDQGEVDTEAFF.

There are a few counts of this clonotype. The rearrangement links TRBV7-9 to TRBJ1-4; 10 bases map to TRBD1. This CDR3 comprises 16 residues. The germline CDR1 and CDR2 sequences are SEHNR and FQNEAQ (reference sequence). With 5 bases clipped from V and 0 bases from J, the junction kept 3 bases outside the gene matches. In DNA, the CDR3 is TGTGCCAGCAGCCAGGGACAGGGGCCAACTAATGAAAAACTGTTTTTT. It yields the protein CASSQGQGPTNEKLFF. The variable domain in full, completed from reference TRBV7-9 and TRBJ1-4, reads DTGVSQNPRHKITKRGQNVTFRCDPISEHNRLYWYRQTLGQGPEFLTYFQNEAQLEKSRLLSDRFSAERPKGSFSTLEIQRTEQGDSAMYLCASSQGQGPTNEKLFFGSGTQLSVL.

CDR3 loop: CASRPGGTGCEKLFF. As DNA, the CDR3 is TGTGCCAGTAGACCGGGGGGGACAGGGTGTGAAAAACTGTTTTTT. The chain is built from TRBV11-2 and TRBJ1-4; 9 bases are shared with TRBD1. The CDR3 loop spans 15 amino acids. V lost 9 bases and J lost 7; bases outside the gene matches: 12. CDR1 SGHAT and CDR2 FQNNGV come from the germline V gene.

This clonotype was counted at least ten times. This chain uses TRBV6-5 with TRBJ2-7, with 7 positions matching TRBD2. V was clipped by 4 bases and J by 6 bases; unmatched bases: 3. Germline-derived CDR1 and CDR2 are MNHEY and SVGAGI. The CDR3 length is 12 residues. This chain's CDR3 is CASSSQRGEQYF. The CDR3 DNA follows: TGTGCCAGCAGTTCCCAGCGGGGCGAGCAGTACTTC.

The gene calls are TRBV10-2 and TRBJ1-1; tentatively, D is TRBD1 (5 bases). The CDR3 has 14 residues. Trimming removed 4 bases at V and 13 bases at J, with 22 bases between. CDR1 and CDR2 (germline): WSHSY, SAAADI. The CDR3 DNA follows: TGCGCCAGCAGTGGCGGGGCCCCCCCCCTCATGGTTTTCTTT. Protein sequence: CASSGGAPPLMVFF.